The T cell receptor (beta chain) described here comes from a study of regulatory T cells in long-lasting Graves disease. About the study: Less than 3 months of antithyroid drugs had been taken by newly diagnosed Graves' patients. Overall study findings and caveats: TRBV28 was favored in persistent disease, as were TRBJ1-2 and TRBJ2-5.

In its sample, this clonotype was seen many times. The antigen is not known. HTBI primers from iRepertoire and Arm-PCR of CDR3 regions yielded the TCR beta libraries. MiXCR, run by TCRdb on the multiplex PCR reads, gives a single entry per CDR3 protein. The data show 450,000 to 600,000 distinct CDR3 sequences, roughly 15% seen once. This CDR3 contains 15 residues. Germline CDR1 and CDR2: MNHEY and SMNVEV (reference sequence). V lost 0 bases and J 4 bases, leaving 12 bases between the germline ends. Described time point: newly diagnosed GD, antithyroid drugs for less than 3 months. Isolated PBMC RNA provided the starting material for the TCR library. These records were also assigned to another study, of T cells in Graves' hyperthyroidism and ophthalmopathy.

The chain links TRBV27 to TRBJ2-5, with D maybe TRBD1 (5 bases). The sequence was obtained from a middle-aged man with Graves disease. This sample comprised peripheral blood mononuclear cells (PBMCs), obtained at new diagnosis, from a patient treated with antithyroid drugs. The CDR3 nucleotides are TGTGCCAGCAGTTTATCGCAGGGTTCCCTAGAGACCCAGTACTTC. Residues: CASSLSQGSLETQYF.